This T cell receptor beta chain was observed in a study of CD8+ T cells in alopecia areata (dated by TCRdb to 2017 to 2018). Regarding the complete study: The treated patients took part in an open-label pilot trial in which moderate-to-severe alopecia areata was treated with oral tofacitinib at 5 to 10 mg twice daily. Tofacitinib-treated patients had biopsies at baseline and at 4 and 24 weeks of treatment, with a later scalp biopsy in several patients. In both human patients and the C3H/HeJ mouse model, the study applied high-throughput TCRbeta sequencing to look at T cell clonal expansion in alopecia areata. For the treated patients, the SALT score, which quantifies what percentage of scalp surface area is affected, served as the measure of disease severity. immunoSEQ multiplex PCR using 35 Vbeta forward primers and 13 Jbeta reverse primers was used to amplify TCRbeta CDR3 regions. Scalp clonality was compared across normal scalp (n=4), patchy alopecia areata scalp (n=8), and alopecia totalis/universalis scalp (n=8). RNA was obtained with the PAXgene miRNA kit for fixed scalp, the miRNeasy kit for PBMCs, and the RNeasy kit for mouse skin. Tofacitinib was given for 6 to 18 months, followed by 6 months of follow-up off drug to assess delayed response and recurrence. On the human side, TCRbeta sequencing was run on scalp tissue and on sorted CD4+ and CD8+ peripheral blood T cells from healthy controls and from alopecia areata patients with either patchy or totalis/universalis disease. The paper as a whole reports these results and caveats: Shared TCR sequences between patients were less evident than in mice, which may be partly attributable to HLA diversity in the patient population. Compared with normal scalp, lesional scalp had higher clonality and more expanded CD8+ clones, particularly in alopecia totalis/universalis, a pattern that suggests antigenic drive. During tofacitinib treatment, many expanded lesional clones stuck around in both scalp and blood, and this persistence may partly explain why relapse happens after treatment is stopped. Scalp clonality and the number of expanded CD8+ clones among the top 100 scalp clones were significantly decreased by tofacitinib. The treated cohort was small, with a single nonresponder, so links between baseline CD8+ expansion and response need larger studies. Unlike mouse skin, where gammadelta T cells dominate, normal human skin contains resident alphabeta T cells that get sequenced too, which complicates analysis of the scalp TCR repertoire.

Reading the germline V gene gives CDR1 SQVTM and CDR2 ANQGSEA. From its cysteine to its phenylalanine, the CDR3 spans 14 amino acids. Only the CDR3 DNA stays, 42 bases, in frame from base 1. A distance of 16 bases separates the germline ends of V and J, which lose 7 bases and 1 base respectively. This clone appeared a few times. The specificity of this receptor is unknown. There are no base qualities to consult, and no much larger clone falls within one base. Library preparation used the immunoSEQ multiplex PCR assay. RNA was extracted from all samples and reverse transcribed into cDNA as template for TCR sequencing. First-strand cDNA was synthesized with SuperScript III using a 2:1 mix of oligo-dT and random hexamers. A synthetic immune receptor repertoire was used to assess amplification bias, and residual bias was removed computationally. The authors processed their data as follows. After raw reads were preprocessed to remove errors, the CDR3 was defined following IMGT conventions as running from the conserved cysteine to phenylalanine. Clonality was computed by normalizing Shannon entropy by log2 of the number of productive unique TCRs and subtracting the result from 1. Scalp TCRbeta sequences were cross-referenced with sorted blood CD4 and CD8 repertoires so that the CD4 or CD8 identity of scalp clones could be inferred. Not all clones reach the TCRdb copy of this immuneACCESS table, which keeps in-frame sequences only. Checked studies attribute under half of the gap to unresolved V genes and leave the rest unexplained. The D gene and trimming were derived from the DNA, and the V and J assignments and clone size from that table. The sample table contains 150,000 to 200,000 clones; only one count was recorded for around 64% of them. The top ten clonotypes cover 1.3% of the sample.

This sample's treatment or condition label indicates: oral pan-JAK inhibitor, 5-10 mg twice daily. Peripheral blood and lesional scalp punch biopsies were obtained from patients with alopecia areata. PBMCs were separated by density centrifugation and stained for CD3, CD4 and CD8, after which CD4+ and CD8+ T cells were sorted on a FACSAria. Recombination joined TRBV29-1 with TRBJ1-2; perhaps TRBD1 is the D gene, with 5 bases matching. This specimen consisted of CD4+ T cells sorted from blood, obtained around week 50, from a patient treated with tofacitinib. The clonotype originates from a human donor with alopecia areata. The CDR3 region: CSAYRDGFNYGYTF. The DNA is TGCAGCGCGTACCGGGACGGCTTTAACTATGGCTACACCTTC.